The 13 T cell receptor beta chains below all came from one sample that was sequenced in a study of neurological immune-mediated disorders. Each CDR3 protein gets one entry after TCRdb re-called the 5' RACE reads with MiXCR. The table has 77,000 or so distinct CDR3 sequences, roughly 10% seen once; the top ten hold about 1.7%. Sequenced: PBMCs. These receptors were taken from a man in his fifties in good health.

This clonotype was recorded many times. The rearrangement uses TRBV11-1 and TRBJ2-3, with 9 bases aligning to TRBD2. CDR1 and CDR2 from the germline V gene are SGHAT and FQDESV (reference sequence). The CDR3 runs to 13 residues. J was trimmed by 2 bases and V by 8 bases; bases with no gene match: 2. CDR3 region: CASSSGVTDTQYF. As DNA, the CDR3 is TGTGCCAGCTCTAGCGGGGTCACAGATACGCAGTATTTT. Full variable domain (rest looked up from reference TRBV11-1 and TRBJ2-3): EAEVAQSPRYKITEKSQAVAFWCDPISGHATLYWYRQILGQGPELLVQFQDESVVDDSQLPKDRFSAERLKGVDSTLKIQPAELGDSAMYLCASSSGVTDTQYFGPGTRLTVL.

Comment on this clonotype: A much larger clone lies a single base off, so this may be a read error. CDR3 in amino acids: CASSVTGKKNEKRFF. The CDR3 DNA follows: TGTGCCAGCAGCGTAACAGGGAAGAAGAATGAAAAACGGTTTTTT. V usage is TRBV7-6 and J usage is TRBJ1-4; D might be TRBD1 (6 bases). Germline V CDR1 and CDR2: SGHVS, FNYEAQ. The CDR3 runs 15 residues. Supplemented by reference TRBV7-6 and TRBJ1-4, the full variable domain reads GAGVSQSPRYKVTKRGQDVALRCDPISGHVSLYWYRQALGQGPEFLTYFNYEAQQDKSGLPNDRFSAERPEGSISTLTIQRTEQRDSAMYRCASSVTGKKNEKRFFGSGTQLSVL.

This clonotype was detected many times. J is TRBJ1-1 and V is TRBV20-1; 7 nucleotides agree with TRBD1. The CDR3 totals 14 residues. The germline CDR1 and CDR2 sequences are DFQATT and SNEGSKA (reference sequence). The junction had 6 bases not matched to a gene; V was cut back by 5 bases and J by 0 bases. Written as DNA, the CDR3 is TGCAGTGCTCCCGACAGGGTGGTGAACACTGAAGCTTTCTTT. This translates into CSAPDRVVNTEAFF.

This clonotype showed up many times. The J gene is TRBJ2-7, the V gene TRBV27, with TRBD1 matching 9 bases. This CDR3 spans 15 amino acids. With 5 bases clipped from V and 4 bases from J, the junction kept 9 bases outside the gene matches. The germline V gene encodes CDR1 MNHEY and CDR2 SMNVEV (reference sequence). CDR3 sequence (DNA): TGTGCCAGCAGTAGATCCAGGGACAGGGCTTACGAGCAGTACTTC. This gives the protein CASSRSRDRAYEQYF.

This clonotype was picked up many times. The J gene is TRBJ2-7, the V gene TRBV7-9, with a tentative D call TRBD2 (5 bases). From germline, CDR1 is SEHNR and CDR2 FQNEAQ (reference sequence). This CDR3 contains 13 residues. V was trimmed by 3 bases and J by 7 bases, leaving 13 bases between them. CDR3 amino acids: CASSFGGPGEQYF. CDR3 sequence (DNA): TGTGCCAGCAGCTTCGGCGGGCCGGGAGAGCAGTACTTC.

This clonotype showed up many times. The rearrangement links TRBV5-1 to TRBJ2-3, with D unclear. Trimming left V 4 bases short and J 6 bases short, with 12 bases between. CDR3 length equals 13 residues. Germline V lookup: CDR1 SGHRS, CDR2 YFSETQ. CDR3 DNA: TGCGCCAGCAGCCCAAAGACCCCCGATACGCAGTATTTT. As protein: CASSPKTPDTQYF. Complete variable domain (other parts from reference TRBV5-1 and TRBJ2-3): KAGVTQTPRYLIKTRGQQVTLSCSPISGHRSVSWYQQTPGQGLQFLFEYFSETQRNKGNFPGRFSGRQFSNSRSEMNVSTLELGDSALYLCASSPKTPDTQYFGPGTRLTVL.

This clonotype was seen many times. As DNA, the CDR3 is TGTGCCAGCAGCCATAGAGCGGTGAAAGAGACCCAGTACTTC. It specifies CASSHRAVKETQYF. J is TRBJ2-5 and V is TRBV3-1; a possible D gene is TRBD2 (5 bases). Germline V gives CDR1 LGHDT, CDR2 YNNKEL (reference sequence). CDR3 length: 14 amino acids. Deletions cut 3 bases from V and 3 bases from J, with 11 bases between.

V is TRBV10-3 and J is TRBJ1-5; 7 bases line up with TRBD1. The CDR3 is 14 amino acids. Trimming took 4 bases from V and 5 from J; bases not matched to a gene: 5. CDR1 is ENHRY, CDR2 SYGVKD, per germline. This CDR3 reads CAISGQGGDQPQHF. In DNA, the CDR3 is TGTGCCATCAGTGGACAGGGTGGGGATCAGCCCCAGCATTTT.

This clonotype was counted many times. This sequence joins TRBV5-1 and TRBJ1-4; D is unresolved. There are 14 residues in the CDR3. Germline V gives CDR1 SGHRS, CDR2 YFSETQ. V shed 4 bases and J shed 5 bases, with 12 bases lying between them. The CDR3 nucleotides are TGCGCCAGCAGCCCTAGGGAGCCGAATGAAAAACTGTTTTTT. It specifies CASSPREPNEKLFF. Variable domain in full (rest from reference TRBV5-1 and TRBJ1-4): KAGVTQTPRYLIKTRGQQVTLSCSPISGHRSVSWYQQTPGQGLQFLFEYFSETQRNKGNFPGRFSGRQFSNSRSEMNVSTLELGDSALYLCASSPREPNEKLFFGSGTQLSVL.

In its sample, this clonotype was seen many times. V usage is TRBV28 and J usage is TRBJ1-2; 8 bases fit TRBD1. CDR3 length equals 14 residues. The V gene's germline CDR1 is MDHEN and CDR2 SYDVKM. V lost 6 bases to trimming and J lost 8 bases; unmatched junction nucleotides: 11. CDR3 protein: CASRIGRQGRGYTF. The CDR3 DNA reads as TGTGCCAGCAGGATAGGGAGACAGGGGCGCGGCTACACCTTC.

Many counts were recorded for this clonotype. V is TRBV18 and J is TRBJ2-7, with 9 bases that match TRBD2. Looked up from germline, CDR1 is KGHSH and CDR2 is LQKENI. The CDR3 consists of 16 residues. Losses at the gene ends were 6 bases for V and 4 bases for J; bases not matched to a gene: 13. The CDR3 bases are TGTGCCAGCTCGACGCCGGGGGCTAGCGGGAAGTACGAGCAGTACTTC. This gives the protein CASSTPGASGKYEQYF. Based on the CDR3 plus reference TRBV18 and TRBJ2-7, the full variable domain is NAGVMQNPRHLVRRRGQEARLRCSPMKGHSHVYWYRQLPEEGLKFMVYLQKENIIDESGMPKERFSAEFPKEGPSILRIQQVVRGDSAAYFCASSTPGASGKYEQYFGPGTRLTVT.

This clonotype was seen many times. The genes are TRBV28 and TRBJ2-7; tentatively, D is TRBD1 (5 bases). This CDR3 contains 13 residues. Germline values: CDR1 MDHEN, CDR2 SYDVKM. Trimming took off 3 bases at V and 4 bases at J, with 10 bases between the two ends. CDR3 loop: CASSFETAYEQYF. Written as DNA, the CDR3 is TGTGCCAGCAGTTTCGAGACAGCGTACGAGCAGTACTTC.

Here the CDR3 DNA reads TGCGCCAGCAGTGATTTACCCGGGTTTGGGTCCGACACCGGGGAGCTGTTTTTT. Translated, it gives CASSDLPGFGSDTGELFF. J is TRBJ2-2 and V is TRBV10-2, with D uncertain. Germline CDR1 is WSHSY and CDR2 is SAAADI. Trimming removed 3 bases from V and 3 bases from J, with 20 bases in between. The CDR3 is made up of 18 amino acids.